A selection of T cell receptor beta chains follows, all from one sample in a study of T cells in Graves' hyperthyroidism and ophthalmopathy. TCRdb itself ran the multiplex PCR reads through MiXCR, one entry per CDR3 protein. Of some 370,000 distinct CDR3 sequences in the sample, over 11% were seen once. Sequencing was performed on blood. Source of these receptors: a man aged 50-60 years with Graves' ophthalmopathy. Both conserved end residues are trimmed from each CDR3.

J,V,CDR3
TRBJ2-1,TRBV2,ASRANEQF
TRBJ2-3,TRBV18,ASSRREDRDTQY
TRBJ1-2,TRBV3-1,ASSTTGTEFYGYT
TRBJ1-3,TRBV19,ASSISRDGSVSGNTIY
TRBJ2-5,TRBV5-1,ASSLAKSWTSVLRQETQY
TRBJ2-7,TRBV19,ASSIAGTGGYEQY
TRBJ1-5,TRBV27,ASSLFSVGTKGQPQH
TRBJ2-7,TRBV29-1,SVRRADEQY
TRBJ2-3,TRBV20-1,SAILGGGTDTQY
TRBJ2-3,TRBV27,VSSRQGTDTQY
TRBJ2-7,TRBV6-1,ASSELRQLEQY
TRBJ2-5,TRBV28,ASNTLTSGRGETQY
TRBJ2-1,TRBV20-1,SARDLSGKYNEQF
TRBJ2-7,TRBV19,ASSIRKGGSYGEQY
TRBJ1-2,TRBV7-9,ASSLAGDDSYGYT
TRBJ2-5,TRBV20-1,SAKNTRLAGETQY
TRBJ2-7,TRBV7-8,ASSHRRYDGEQY
TRBJ2-1,TRBV6-1,ASRLAGGTYNEQF
TRBJ2-1,TRBV20-1,SARTRLAGSYNEQF
TRBJ2-1,TRBV5-1,ASSFEGRAKF
TRBJ2-3,TRBV7-2,ASSPNRGDTQY
TRBJ2-1,TRBV20-1,SAKEGLNEQF
TRBJ1-1,TRBV29-1,SVVANTEAF
TRBJ2-5,TRBV4-1,ASSQGVSGSETQY
TRBJ2-1,TRBV28,ASSNWGAGSNEQF
TRBJ1-3,TRBV27,ASSSTASGNTIY
TRBJ2-7,TRBV11-2,ASSLVGSGTGNYEQY
TRBJ1-2,TRBV12-3/TRBV12-4,ASSLWVSEGYT
TRBJ1-1,TRBV19,ASTRRAEAF
TRBJ2-3,TRBV28,ASSLLTSPKAPY
TRBJ1-3,TRBV19,ASSMDSSSGNTIY
TRBJ1-5,TRBV27,ASSLSWAELSNQPQH
TRBJ2-7,TRBV20-1,SAPPPAGAYEQY
TRBJ1-4,TRBV5-1,ASSLGQTTTNEKLF
TRBJ2-7,TRBV12-3/TRBV12-4,ASSPTGLQQYEQY
TRBJ1-1,TRBV3-1,ASSAPGQYMNTEAF
TRBJ1-2,TRBV28,ASSQGGYT
TRBJ2-1,TRBV7-2,ASSPRWASGINEQF
TRBJ2-7,TRBV20-1,SARDLVLGFEQY
TRBJ2-7,TRBV29-1,SVDGAGDTDEQY
TRBJ2-5,TRBV9,ASSGSSGTREETQY
TRBJ2-1,TRBV13,ASGGGSEQF
TRBJ2-3,TRBV19,ATRFGGEDTQY
TRBJ1-1,TRBV18,ASSPRVSSNAEAF
TRBJ2-2,TRBV11-2,ASSPLGTSGRVSTGELF
TRBJ2-1,TRBV18,ASSPPGLARGLYNEQF
TRBJ1-2,TRBV6-1,ASRSKQGNYGYT
TRBJ2-7,TRBV11-1,ASSPQHHEQY
TRBJ1-2,TRBV18,ASSPRQRGGYT
TRBJ2-1,TRBV19,ASSIEPRIRQF
TRBJ1-1,TRBV2,ASTRGRSTEAF
TRBJ2-1,TRBV12-3/TRBV12-4,ASRRASGMNEQF
TRBJ1-3,TRBV12-3/TRBV12-4,ASSFLPGRVVSGNTIY
TRBJ2-7,TRBV7-2,ASSFTGTGGNEQY